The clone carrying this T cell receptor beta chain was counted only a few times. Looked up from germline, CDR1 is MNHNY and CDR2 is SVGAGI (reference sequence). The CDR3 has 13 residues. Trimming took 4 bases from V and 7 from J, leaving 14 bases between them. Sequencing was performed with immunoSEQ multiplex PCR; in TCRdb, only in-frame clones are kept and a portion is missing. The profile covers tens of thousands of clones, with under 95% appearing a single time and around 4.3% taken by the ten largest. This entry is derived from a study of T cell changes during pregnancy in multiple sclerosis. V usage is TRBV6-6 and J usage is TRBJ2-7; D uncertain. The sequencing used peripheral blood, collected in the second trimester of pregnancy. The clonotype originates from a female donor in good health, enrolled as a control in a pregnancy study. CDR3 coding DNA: TGTGCCAGCAGTTCCAACGAGGCGGTTGAGCAGTACTTC. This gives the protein CASSSNEAVEQYF.